Following are 3 T cell receptor beta chains from one sample sequenced in a study of T-cell reconstitution after alpha-beta-depleted transplantation in children. Unique molecular identifiers were incorporated into the prepared TCRbeta library. MiXCR, applied by TCRdb to the PCR reads, yields one record per CDR3 protein. The table shows some 590,000 distinct CDR3 sequences, with roughly a tenth occurring only once. The material sequenced was PBMCs from the stem cell graft donor, taken from the stem cell graft. The receptors derive from a human donor who donated a stem cell graft to a child with acute myeloid leukemia.

This clonotype was observed a handful of times. The chain recombines TRBV20-1 with TRBJ2-5, with TRBD2 matching over 12 bases. Germline loops: CDR1 DFQATT, CDR2 SNEGSKA (reference sequence). V was clipped by 5 bases and J by 4 bases; unmatched bases: 8. The CDR3 totals 15 residues. CDR3 in DNA: TGCAGTGCTCACCTTCCGACTAGCGGGGGAGAGACCCAGTACTTC. This translates into CSAHLPTSGGETQYF.

This clonotype has only a few counts. The rearrangement links TRBV20-1 to TRBJ2-2; perhaps D is TRBD1 or TRBD2 (5 bases each). The CDR3 covers 14 residues. Per the germline V gene, CDR1 is DFQATT and CDR2 is SNEGSKA (reference sequence). Trimming cost V 3 bases and J 3 bases, with 11 bases left between them. The CDR3, as DNA: TGCAGTGCTAGGTCGGGGACCTACACCGGGGAGCTGTTTTTT. It translates to CSARSGTYTGELFF.

This rearrangement joins TRBV28 to TRBJ2-3; D possibly corresponds to TRBD2 (5 bases). The V and J ends lost 2 bases and 2 bases respectively, with 11 bases between them. This CDR3 is 15 amino acids long. Looked up from germline, CDR1 is MDHEN and CDR2 is SYDVKM. In DNA, the CDR3 is TGTGCCAGCAGTTTACGCGGGTCTAACACAGATACGCAGTATTTT. This translates into CASSLRGSNTDTQYF. Drawing the rest from reference TRBV28 and TRBJ2-3, the complete variable domain is DVKVTQSSRYLVKRTGEKVFLECVQDMDHENMFWYRQDPGLGLRLIYFSYDVKMKEKGDIPEGYSVSREKKERFSLILESASTNQTSMYLCASSLRGSNTDTQYFGPGTRLTVL.